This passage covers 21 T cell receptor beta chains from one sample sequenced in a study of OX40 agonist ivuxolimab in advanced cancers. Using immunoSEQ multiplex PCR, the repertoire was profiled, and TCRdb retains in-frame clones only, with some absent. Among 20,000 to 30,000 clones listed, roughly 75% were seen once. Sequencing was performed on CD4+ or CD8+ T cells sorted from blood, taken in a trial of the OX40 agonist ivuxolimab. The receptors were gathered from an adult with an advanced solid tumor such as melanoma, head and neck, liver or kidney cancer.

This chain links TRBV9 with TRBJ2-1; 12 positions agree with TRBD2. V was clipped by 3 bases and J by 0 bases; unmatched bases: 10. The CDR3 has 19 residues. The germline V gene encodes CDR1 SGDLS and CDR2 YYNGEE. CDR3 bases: TGTGCCAGCAGCGCCGACCCAGGGACTAGCGGGCGCTCCTACAATGAGCAGTTCTTC. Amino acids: CASSADPGTSGRSYNEQFF.

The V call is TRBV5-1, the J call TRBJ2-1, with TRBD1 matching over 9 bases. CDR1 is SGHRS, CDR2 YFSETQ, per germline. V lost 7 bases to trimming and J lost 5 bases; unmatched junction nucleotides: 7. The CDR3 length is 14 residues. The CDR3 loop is CASGLQGADNEQFF. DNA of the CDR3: TGCGCCAGCGGGTTACAGGGGGCAGACAATGAGCAGTTCTTC. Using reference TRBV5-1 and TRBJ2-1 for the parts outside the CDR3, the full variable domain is KAGVTQTPRYLIKTRGQQVTLSCSPISGHRSVSWYQQTPGQGLQFLFEYFSETQRNKGNFPGRFSGRQFSNSRSEMNVSTLELGDSALYLCASGLQGADNEQFFGPGTRLTVL.

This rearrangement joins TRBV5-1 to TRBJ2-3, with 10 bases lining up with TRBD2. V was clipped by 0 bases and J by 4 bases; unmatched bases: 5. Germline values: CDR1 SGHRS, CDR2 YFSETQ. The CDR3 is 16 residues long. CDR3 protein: CASSLASGGASDTQYF. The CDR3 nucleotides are TGCGCCAGCAGCTTGGCAAGCGGGGGGGCCTCAGATACGCAGTATTTT.

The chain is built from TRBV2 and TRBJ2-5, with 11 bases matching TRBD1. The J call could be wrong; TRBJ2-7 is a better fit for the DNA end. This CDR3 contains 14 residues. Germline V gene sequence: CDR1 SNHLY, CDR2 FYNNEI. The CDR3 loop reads CASNGQGAIYEQYF. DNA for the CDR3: TGTGCCAGCAATGGACAGGGGGCCATCTACGAGCAGTACTTC.

The DNA of the CDR3 is TGTGCCAGCAGTTGGGCAACGAATGAGCAGTTCTTC. This sequence encodes CASSWATNEQFF. V gene TRBV2 combines with J gene TRBJ2-1; D is unclear. The CDR3 runs to 12 residues. V lost 5 bases to trimming and J lost 7 bases, with 9 bases between them. Germline values: CDR1 SNHLY, CDR2 FYNNEI. Supplemented by reference TRBV2 and TRBJ2-1, the full variable domain reads EPEVTQTPSHQVTQMGQEVILRCVPISNHLYFYWYRQILGQKVEFLVSFYNNEISEKSEIFDDQFSVERPDGSNFTLKIRSTKLEDSAMYFCASSWATNEQFFGPGTRLTVL.

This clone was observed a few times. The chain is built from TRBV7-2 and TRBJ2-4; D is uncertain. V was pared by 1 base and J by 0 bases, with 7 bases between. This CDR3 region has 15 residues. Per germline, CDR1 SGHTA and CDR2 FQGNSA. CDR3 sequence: CASSLVSGAKNIQYF. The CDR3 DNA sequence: TGTGCCAGCAGCTTAGTATCTGGAGCCAAAAACATTCAGTACTTC.

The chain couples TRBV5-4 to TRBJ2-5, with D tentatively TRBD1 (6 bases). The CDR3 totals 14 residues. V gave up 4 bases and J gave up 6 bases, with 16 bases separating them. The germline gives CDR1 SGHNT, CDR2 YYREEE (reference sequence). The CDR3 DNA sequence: TGTGCCAGCAGCCCCCCTGGGGGCTTGCAGACCCAGTACTTC. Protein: CASSPPGGLQTQYF.

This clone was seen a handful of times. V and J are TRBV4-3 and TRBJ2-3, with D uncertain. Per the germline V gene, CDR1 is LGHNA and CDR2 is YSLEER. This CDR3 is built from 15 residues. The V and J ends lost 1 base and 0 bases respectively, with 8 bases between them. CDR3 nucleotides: TGCGCCAGCAGCCAAGGGCCGACGAGCACAGATACGCAGTATTTT. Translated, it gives CASSQGPTSTDTQYF.

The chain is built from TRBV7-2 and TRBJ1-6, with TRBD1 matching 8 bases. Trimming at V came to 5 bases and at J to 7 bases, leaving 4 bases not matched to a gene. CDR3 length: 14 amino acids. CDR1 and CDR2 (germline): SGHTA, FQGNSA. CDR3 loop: CASSDRGRNSPLHF. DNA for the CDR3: TGTGCCAGCAGCGACAGGGGTAGGAATTCACCCCTCCACTTT.

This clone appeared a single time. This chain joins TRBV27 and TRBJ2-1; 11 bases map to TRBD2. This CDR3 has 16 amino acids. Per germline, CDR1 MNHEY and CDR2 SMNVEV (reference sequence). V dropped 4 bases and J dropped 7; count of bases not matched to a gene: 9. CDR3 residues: CASSWIAGGPQNEQFF. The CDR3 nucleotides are TGTGCCAGCAGTTGGATAGCGGGAGGGCCACAGAATGAGCAGTTCTTC.

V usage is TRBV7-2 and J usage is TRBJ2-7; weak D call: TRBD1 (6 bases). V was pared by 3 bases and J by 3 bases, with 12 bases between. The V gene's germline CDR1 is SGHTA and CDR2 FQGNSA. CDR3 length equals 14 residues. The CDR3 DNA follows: TGTGCCAGCAGCTTGGGGGCCCCAATCTACGAGCAGTACTTC. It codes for CASSLGAPIYEQYF.

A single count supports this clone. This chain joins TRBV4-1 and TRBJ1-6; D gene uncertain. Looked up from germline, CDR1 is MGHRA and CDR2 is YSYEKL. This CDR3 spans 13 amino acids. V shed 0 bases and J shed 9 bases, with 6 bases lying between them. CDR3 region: CASSQDTSSPLHF. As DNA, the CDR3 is TGCGCCAGCAGCCAAGATACGTCTTCACCCCTCCACTTT.

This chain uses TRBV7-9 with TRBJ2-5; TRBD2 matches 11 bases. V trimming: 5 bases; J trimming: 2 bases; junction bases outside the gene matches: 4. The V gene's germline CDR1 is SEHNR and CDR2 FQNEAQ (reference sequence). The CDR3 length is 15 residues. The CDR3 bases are TGTGCCAGCAGCAAGGGACTAGCGGTTCAAGAGACCCAGTACTTC. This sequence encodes CASSKGLAVQETQYF.

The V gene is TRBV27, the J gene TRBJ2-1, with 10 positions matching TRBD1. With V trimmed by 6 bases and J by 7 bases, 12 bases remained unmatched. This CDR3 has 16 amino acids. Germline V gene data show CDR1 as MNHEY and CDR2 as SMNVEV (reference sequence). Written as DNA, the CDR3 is TGTGCCAGCAGCCGAACCGGGACAGGGGCCGGGAATGAGCAGTTCTTC. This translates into CASSRTGTGAGNEQFF.

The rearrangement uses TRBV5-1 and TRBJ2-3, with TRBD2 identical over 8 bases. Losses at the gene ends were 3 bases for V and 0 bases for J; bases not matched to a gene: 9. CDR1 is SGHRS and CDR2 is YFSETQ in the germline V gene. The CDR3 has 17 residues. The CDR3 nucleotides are TGCGCCAGCAGCTGGGGTAGCGGGGCGACTAGCACAGATACGCAGTATTTT. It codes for CASSWGSGATSTDTQYF.

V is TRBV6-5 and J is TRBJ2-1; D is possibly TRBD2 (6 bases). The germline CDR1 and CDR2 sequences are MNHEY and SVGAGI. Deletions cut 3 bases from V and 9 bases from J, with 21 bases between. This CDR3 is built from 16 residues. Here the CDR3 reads CASSYSRVLTGAEQFF. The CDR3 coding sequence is TGTGCCAGCAGTTATAGCAGGGTCTTAACGGGAGCTGAGCAGTTCTTC.

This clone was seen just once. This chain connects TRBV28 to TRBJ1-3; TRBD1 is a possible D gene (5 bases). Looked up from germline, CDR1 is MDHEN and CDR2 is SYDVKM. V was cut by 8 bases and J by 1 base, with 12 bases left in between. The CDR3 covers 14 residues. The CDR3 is CASDTGGSGNTIYF. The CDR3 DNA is TGTGCCAGCGATACAGGAGGTTCTGGAAACACCATATATTTT.

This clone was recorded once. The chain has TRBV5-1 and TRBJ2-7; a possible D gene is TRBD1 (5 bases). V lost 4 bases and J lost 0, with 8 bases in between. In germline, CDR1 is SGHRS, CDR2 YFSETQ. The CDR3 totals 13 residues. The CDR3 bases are TGCGCCAGCAGCGCGGACAACTCCTACGAGCAGTACTTC. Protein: CASSADNSYEQYF.

The CDR3 region has the DNA TGTGCCAGCACCCCGACGGGAGGTGACACAGATACGCAGTATTTT. It codes for CASTPTGGDTDTQYF. V and J are TRBV11-2 and TRBJ2-3; 7 positions match TRBD2. The germline V gene has CDR1 SGHAT and CDR2 FQNNGV. With V trimmed by 7 bases and J by 2 bases, 9 bases remained unmatched. The CDR3 covers 15 residues.

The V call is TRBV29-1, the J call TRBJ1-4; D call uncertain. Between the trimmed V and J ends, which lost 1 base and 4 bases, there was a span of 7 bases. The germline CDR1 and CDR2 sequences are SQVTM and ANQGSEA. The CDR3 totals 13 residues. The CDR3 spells CSVEVQINEKLFF. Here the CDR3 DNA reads TGCAGCGTTGAAGTCCAGATTAATGAAAAACTGTTTTTT.

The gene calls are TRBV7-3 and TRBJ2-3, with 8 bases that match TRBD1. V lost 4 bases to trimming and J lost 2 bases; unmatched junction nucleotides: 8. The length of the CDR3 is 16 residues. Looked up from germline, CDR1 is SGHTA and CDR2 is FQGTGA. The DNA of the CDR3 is TGTGCCAGCAGCTCATCCGGGACAGGCCTCACAGATACGCAGTATTTT. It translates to CASSSSGTGLTDTQYF.